The 5 T cell receptor beta chains listed next were all sequenced from one sample in a study of T cells in Graves' hyperthyroidism and ophthalmopathy. TCR beta CDR3 regions were amplified from RNA transcripts. Initially, a first-round RT-PCR of the TCR CDR3 employed the HTBI primer set. MiXCR, applied by TCRdb to the multiplex PCR reads, yields one record per CDR3 protein. The sample lists approximately 220,000 distinct CDR3 sequences; approximately 20% were seen once. The material sequenced was blood. Every receptor here comes from a man aged 35-49 years with Graves' hyperthyroidism.

This clonotype was observed many times. The chain combines TRBV28 with TRBJ1-5; D possibly corresponds to TRBD1 (6 bases). The CDR3 is 15 residues long. CDR1 and CDR2 from the germline V gene are MDHEN and SYDVKM. Trimming stripped 1 base from V and 0 bases from J, with 7 bases between. The CDR3 loop is CASSLSDSSNQPQHF. The CDR3 DNA reads TGTGCCAGCAGTTTATCGGACAGTAGCAATCAGCCCCAGCATTTT.

This clonotype was counted at least ten times. In DNA form, the CDR3 reads TGTGCCACCAGTGTCACGGACAGGGGATCCTACAATGAGCAGTTCTTC. This gives the protein CATSVTDRGSYNEQFF. The rearrangement links TRBV24-1 to TRBJ2-1; the match to TRBD1 covers 9 bases. Germline CDR1 is KGHDR and CDR2 is SFDVKD. V shed 5 bases and J 1 base; nucleotides not matched to a gene: 5. There are 16 residues in the CDR3.

CDR3 in amino acids: CSVRLVQGVTEAFF. The DNA of the CDR3 is TGCAGCGTTAGGCTCGTGCAGGGGGTGACTGAAGCTTTCTTT. The chain couples TRBV29-1 to TRBJ1-1; 7 nucleotides agree with TRBD1. The length of the CDR3 is 14 residues. V trimming: 5 bases; J trimming: 5 bases; junction bases outside the gene matches: 11. CDR1 SQVTM and CDR2 ANQGSEA come from the germline V gene.

Many counts were recorded for this clonotype. CDR3 in amino acids: CASSVDREKYEQYF. As DNA, the CDR3 is TGCGCCAGCAGCGTGGACAGGGAAAAGTACGAGCAGTACTTC. The J gene is TRBJ2-7, the V gene TRBV5-1, with 8 bases aligning to TRBD1. Germline lookup yields CDR1 SGHRS and CDR2 YFSETQ. J gave up 4 bases and V 4 bases, and 7 bases lay outside the gene matches. The CDR3 sequence is 14 residues long.

This clonotype was detected ten times or more. The V call is TRBV29-1, the J call TRBJ1-2; D uncertain. The CDR3 is made up of 11 amino acids. Trimming stripped 4 bases from V and 7 bases from J, with 10 bases between. Germline V CDR1 and CDR2: SQVTM, ANQGSEA. The CDR3: CSVGDRSGYTF. In DNA form, the CDR3 reads TGCAGCGTTGGCGATAGATCTGGCTACACCTTC.